This TCR beta chain was sequenced for a study of blood T cell repertoires in COVID-19. Looking at the study overall: From T cells, B-cell-depleted T cells, or PBMCs came the material, which was cDNA or gDNA.

This clone appeared once. Profiled with immunoSEQ multiplex PCR; TCRdb holds only in-frame clones, not every one. The sample contains roughly 250,000 clones, around 90% of which appear only once. CDR3 size: 15 residues. With 6 bases removed from V and 5 bases from J, the gap between germline ends came to 19 bases. CDR1 is MDHEN, CDR2 SYDVKM, per germline. Input material: PBMCs or T cells enriched from blood (not recorded which). The origin of this receptor is a young woman who had recovered from COVID-19. This sequence joins TRBV28 and TRBJ1-2; possibly TRBD1 for D (6 bases). CDR3 sequence (DNA): TGTGCCAGCAGCATAGGGGGTCCCCCTCGGTATGGCTACACCTTC. This encodes CASSIGGPPRYGYTF.